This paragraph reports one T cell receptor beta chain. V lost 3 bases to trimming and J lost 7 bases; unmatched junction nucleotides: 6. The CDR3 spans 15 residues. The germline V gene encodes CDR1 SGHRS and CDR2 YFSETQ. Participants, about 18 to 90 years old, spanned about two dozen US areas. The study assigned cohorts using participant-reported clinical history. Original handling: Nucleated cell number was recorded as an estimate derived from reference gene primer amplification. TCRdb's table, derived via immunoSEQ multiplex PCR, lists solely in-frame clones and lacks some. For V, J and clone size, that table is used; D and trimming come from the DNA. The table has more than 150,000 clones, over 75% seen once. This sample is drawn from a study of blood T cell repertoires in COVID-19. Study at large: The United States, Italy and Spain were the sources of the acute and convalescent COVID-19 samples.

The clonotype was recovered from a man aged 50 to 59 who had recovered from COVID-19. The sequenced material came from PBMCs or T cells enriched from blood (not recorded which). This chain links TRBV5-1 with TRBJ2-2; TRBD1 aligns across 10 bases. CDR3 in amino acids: CASSSTGGESGELFF. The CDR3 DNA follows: TGCGCCAGCAGCTCGACAGGGGGCGAGAGCGGGGAGCTGTTTTTT. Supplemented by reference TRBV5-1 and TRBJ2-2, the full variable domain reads KAGVTQTPRYLIKTRGQQVTLSCSPISGHRSVSWYQQTPGQGLQFLFEYFSETQRNKGNFPGRFSGRQFSNSRSEMNVSTLELGDSALYLCASSSTGGESGELFFGEGSRLTVL.